Following are 31 T cell receptor beta chains from one sample sequenced in a study of T cell responses to AZD1222 COVID-19 vaccine. Here immunoSEQ multiplex PCR was the method, and the copy in TCRdb shows in-frame clones only, minus some. The sample contains roughly 150,000 clones, approximately 80% of which appear only once. Sequencing used peripheral blood, obtained on day 0 of AZD1222 vaccination. Every receptor here comes from an adult in good health.

The chain carries TRBV3-1 (or the pseudogene TRBV3-2) and TRBJ1-5; no reliable D call. The ends were cut back, 2 bases at V and 2 bases at J, with 7 bases in the middle. There are 14 residues in the CDR3. The germline V gene encodes CDR1 LGHDT and CDR2 YNNKEL (reference sequence). The CDR3 loop reads CASSQNQGNQPQHF. For the CDR3, the DNA is TGTGCCAGCAGCCAAAATCAGGGCAATCAGCCCCAGCATTTT.

The chain is built from TRBV2 and TRBJ1-1; D call uncertain. The germline CDR1 and CDR2 sequences are SNHLY and FYNNEI. Trimming removed 3 bases at V and 4 bases at J, with 6 bases between. The CDR3 consists of 12 residues. The CDR3 loop reads CASSDPGTEAFF. The CDR3 DNA reads as TGTGCCAGCAGTGACCCGGGCACTGAAGCTTTCTTT.

This clone was detected once. This chain uses TRBV11-2 with TRBJ1-3; 7 bases align to TRBD1. The length of the CDR3 is 17 residues. Germline lookup yields CDR1 SGHAT and CDR2 FQNNGV. V shed 5 bases, J shed 0 bases, and the junction held 10 bases outside the gene matches. The CDR3 reads CASSPGQAPSSGNTIYF. In DNA, the CDR3 is TGTGCCAGCAGCCCCGGACAGGCCCCTTCCTCTGGAAACACCATATATTTT.

This clone came up a few times. The junction does not match germline at one end; this may be a read error. The chain has TRBV14 and TRBJ1-2; D is ambiguous. In germline, CDR1 is SGHDN, CDR2 FVKESK. This CDR3 has 12 residues. The CDR3 sequence is CASSQEARGLIF. CDR3 sequence (DNA): TGTGCCAGCAGCCAAGAAGCTCGGGGTTTGATTTTC.

This sequence joins TRBV6-1 and TRBJ1-2, with D perhaps matching TRBD1 (5 bases). Per the germline V gene, CDR1 is MNHNS and CDR2 is SASEGT. V dropped 2 bases and J dropped 5 bases, with 12 bases sitting between them. CDR3 size: 14 residues. The CDR3 DNA follows: TGTGCCAGCAGTGAATGGCAGGGAAAGTATGGCTACACCTTC. It codes for CASSEWQGKYGYTF.

This clone was detected only a few times. The rearrangement uses TRBV15 and TRBJ1-2; no clear D gene. CDR1 is LNHNV, CDR2 YYDKDF, per germline (reference sequence). With 0 bases removed from V and 2 bases from J, the gap between germline ends came to 10 bases. The CDR3 extends over 15 amino acids. The DNA for the CDR3 is TGTGCCACCAGCAGAGAAGGCGCGCCGAACTATGGCTACACCTTC. Translated, it gives CATSREGAPNYGYTF.

The rearrangement joins TRBV18 to TRBJ1-5, with D hard to call. The V and J ends lost 4 bases and 0 bases respectively, with 7 bases between them. CDR3 size: 14 residues. CDR1 and CDR2 (germline): KGHSH, LQKENI. CDR3 protein: CASSRQNSNQPQHF. CDR3 in DNA: TGTGCCAGCTCACGCCAAAATAGCAATCAGCCCCAGCATTTT. The whole variable domain, remainder taken from reference TRBV18 and TRBJ1-5, is NAGVMQNPRHLVRRRGQEARLRCSPMKGHSHVYWYRQLPEEGLKFMVYLQKENIIDESGMPKERFSAEFPKEGPSILRIQQVVRGDSAAYFCASSRQNSNQPQHFGDGTRLSIL.

J is TRBJ2-2 and V is TRBV30, with 9 positions matching TRBD1. V dropped 5 bases and J dropped 1; count of bases not matched to a gene: 20. The CDR3 consists of 20 residues. CDR1 and CDR2 from the germline V gene are GTSNPN and SVGIG (reference sequence). The CDR3 reads CAWQRTGASYENLNTGELFF. CDR3 bases: TGTGCCTGGCAGAGGACAGGGGCTAGCTATGAGAACCTGAACACCGGGGAGCTGTTTTTT.

In its sample, this clone was seen a few times. This sequence joins TRBV10-3 and TRBJ2-7; D is unclear. Trimming removed 10 bases from V and 4 bases from J, with 17 bases in between. The length of the CDR3 is 13 residues. The germline V gene has CDR1 ENHRY and CDR2 SYGVKD. CDR3 DNA: TGTGCCACCGAGGACGGCCTTTCATACGAGCAGTACTTC. Translated, it gives CATEDGLSYEQYF.

The chain uses TRBV6-5 and TRBJ2-7; 7 bases are a match to TRBD1. The CDR3 contains 15 residues. Germline CDR1 MNHEY, CDR2 SVGAGI. V lost 2 bases, J lost 3 bases, and 7 bases stayed unmatched. The CDR3 coding sequence is TGTGCCAGCAGTTACCGTGAAGGGGGCGGCTACGAGCAGTACTTC. Its protein product is CASSYREGGGYEQYF.

Remarks on this clone: Other DNA sequences in the sample encode the same CDR3. The chain has TRBV5-1 and TRBJ1-2, with 7 bases lining up with TRBD1. V shed 0 bases and J 4 bases; nucleotides not matched to a gene: 3. The germline V gene has CDR1 SGHRS and CDR2 YFSETQ. The CDR3 spans 14 residues. CDR3 DNA sequence: TGCGCCAGCAGCTTGGAAGGGACAGTCTATGGCTACACCTTC. Protein product: CASSLEGTVYGYTF.

The rearrangement joins TRBV28 to TRBJ2-7; 7 bases fit TRBD1. The ends lost 3 bases at V and 7 bases at J; junction bases unmatched: 9. There are 14 residues in the CDR3. Germline CDR1 reads MDHEN; CDR2 reads SYDVKM. CDR3 bases: TGTGCCAGCAGTTTCCCCGGGACAGTTTTTGAGCAGTACTTC. As protein: CASSFPGTVFEQYF.

V gene TRBV28 combines with J gene TRBJ1-1, with D tentatively TRBD1 (6 bases). Germline V gene sequence: CDR1 MDHEN, CDR2 SYDVKM. The CDR3 runs to 15 residues. The ends were cut back, 6 bases at V and 0 bases at J, with 14 bases in the middle. The CDR3 sequence is CASSPPRTVNTEAFF. The CDR3, as DNA: TGTGCCAGCAGCCCTCCAAGGACAGTGAACACTGAAGCTTTCTTT.

The V gene is TRBV10-3, the J gene TRBJ1-4; 9 bases match TRBD1. V was pared by 11 bases and J by 7 bases, with 8 bases of the junction left unmatched. The CDR3 runs 13 residues. The germline CDR1 and CDR2 sequences are ENHRY and SYGVKD. The CDR3 protein is CASGDRASEKLFF. In nucleotides, the CDR3 is TGTGCCTCTGGGGACAGGGCTAGTGAAAAACTGTTTTTT.

CDR3 amino acids: CASSPETDIYTGELFF. Written as DNA, the CDR3 is TGTGCCAGCAGCCCAGAGACAGATATCTACACCGGGGAGCTGTTTTTT. This chain connects TRBV7-7 to TRBJ2-2; D possibly corresponds to TRBD1 (5 bases). Germline CDR1 is SSHAT and CDR2 is FNYEAQ (reference sequence). The CDR3 covers 16 residues. V lost 5 bases to trimming and J lost 3 bases, with 16 bases between them.

This clone was found a few times. The chain combines TRBV18 with TRBJ1-5; 8 positions match TRBD1. This CDR3 is built from 15 residues. CDR1 is KGHSH and CDR2 is LQKENI in the germline V gene. V trimming: 3 bases; J trimming: 9 bases; junction bases outside the gene matches: 10. CDR3 DNA: TGTGCCAGCTCACCCTCCGGGACAGGCTTTTCGCCCCAGCATTTT. Translating it yields CASSPSGTGFSPQHF.

The genes are TRBV6-5 and TRBJ1-6; 7 nucleotides agree with TRBD1. Trimming took 6 bases from V and 13 from J; bases not matched to a gene: 9. This CDR3 has 13 amino acids. CDR1 and CDR2 from the germline V gene are MNHEY and SVGAGI. The CDR3 reads CASRSGQVYPLHF. The CDR3 DNA follows: TGTGCCAGCAGATCCGGACAGGTTTATCCCCTCCACTTT.

The V and J genes are TRBV2 and TRBJ1-4; D gene ambiguous. The CDR3 covers 14 residues. Trimming took off 6 bases at V and 5 bases at J, with 13 bases between the two ends. The germline gives CDR1 SNHLY, CDR2 FYNNEI. CDR3: CASREGNPNEKLFF. The DNA for the CDR3 is TGTGCCAGCAGGGAGGGTAACCCAAATGAAAAACTGTTTTTT.

This chain joins TRBV19 and TRBJ2-2; tentatively, D is TRBD1 (8 bases). This CDR3 comprises 15 residues. CDR1 and CDR2 from the germline V gene are LNHDA and SQIVND (reference sequence). V gave up 5 bases and J gave up 5 bases, with 15 bases separating them. The CDR3 reads CASSSHRGGTGELFF. CDR3 sequence (DNA): TGTGCCAGTAGTTCCCACAGGGGGGGTACCGGGGAGCTGTTTTTT.

The rearrangement uses TRBV30 and TRBJ2-2; 13 bases line up with TRBD2. Germline V gene sequence: CDR1 GTSNPN, CDR2 SVGIG (reference sequence). Trimming at V came to 4 bases and at J to 0 bases, leaving 5 bases not matched to a gene. This CDR3 has 17 residues. The CDR3 sequence: CAWTSGTSGANTGELFF. Here the CDR3 DNA reads TGTGCCTGGACGTCCGGGACTAGCGGGGCGAACACCGGGGAGCTGTTTTTT. Together with reference TRBV30 and TRBJ2-2, the CDR3 gives the full variable domain: SQTIHQWPATLVQPVGSPLSLECTVEGTSNPNLYWYRQAAGRGLQLLFYSVGIGQISSEVPQNLSASRPQDRQFILSSKKLLLSDSGFYLCAWTSGTSGANTGELFFGEGSRLTVL.

This chain uses TRBV2 with TRBJ1-1; D unclear. Germline V gene data show CDR1 as SNHLY and CDR2 as FYNNEI. CDR3 length: 12 residues. V was trimmed by 3 bases and J by 7 bases, leaving 9 bases between them. The chain's CDR3 is CASSDRGIEAFF. The CDR3 nucleotides read TGTGCCAGCAGTGATCGAGGGATTGAAGCTTTCTTT.

This sequence joins TRBV9 and TRBJ1-1; no firm D call. The CDR3 consists of 14 residues. The V gene's germline CDR1 is SGDLS and CDR2 YYNGEE. Trimming left V 0 bases short and J 0 bases short, with 6 bases between. The CDR3 DNA is TGTGCCAGCAGCGTAGTACCAGTGAACACTGAAGCTTTCTTT. Amino acid sequence: CASSVVPVNTEAFF.

At least ten counts were recorded for this clone. The rearrangement links TRBV24-1 to TRBJ2-2; tentative D call: TRBD1 (5 bases). The CDR3 is made up of 15 amino acids. Germline-derived CDR1 and CDR2 are KGHDR and SFDVKD. V was trimmed by 3 bases and J by 2 bases, leaving 9 bases between them. CDR3 DNA: TGTGCCACCAGTGATCCTGACAGAAACACCGGGGAGCTGTTTTTT. It encodes CATSDPDRNTGELFF.

The CDR3 protein is CASSSSTKLFF. The CDR3 DNA is TGTGCCAGCAGCAGTTCCACAAAACTGTTTTTT. The gene calls are TRBV7-8 and TRBJ1-4; D ambiguous. The length of the CDR3 is 11 residues. CDR1 is SGHVS, CDR2 FQNEAQ, per germline. V was cut by 5 bases and J by 10 bases, with 8 bases left in between.

This clone has more than one count but fewer than ten. This chain joins TRBV5-5 and TRBJ1-3; TRBD1 agrees at 11 bases. With 4 bases clipped from V and 2 bases from J, the junction kept 8 bases outside the gene matches. CDR1 is SGHKS, CDR2 YYEKEE, per germline (reference sequence). The CDR3 is 17 amino acids. The CDR3 DNA follows: TGTGCCAGCAGCGTAGTACCGGGACAGGGGGCTGGAAACACCATATATTTT. Translating gives CASSVVPGQGAGNTIYF.

The chain has TRBV3-1 (or the pseudogene TRBV3-2) and TRBJ1-5; 8 nucleotides align to TRBD1. The V gene end was trimmed by 3 bases and the J gene end by 9 bases; junction bases not matched to a gene: 7. Germline assignment: CDR1 LGHDT and CDR2 YNNKEL (reference sequence). The CDR3 sequence is 14 residues long. The CDR3 loop reads CASSQSDRAWPQHF. The CDR3, as DNA: TGTGCCAGCAGCCAGTCGGACAGGGCATGGCCCCAGCATTTT.

V usage is TRBV18 and J usage is TRBJ1-1, with TRBD1 matching over 11 bases. The CDR3 spans 15 residues. Germline V gene sequence: CDR1 KGHSH, CDR2 LQKENI. V gave up 3 bases and J gave up 3 bases; unmatched junction bases: 3. CDR3 in DNA: TGTGCCAGCTCACCGCTGGGACAGGGGGACACTGAAGCTTTCTTT. Residues: CASSPLGQGDTEAFF.

This chain connects TRBV5-4 to TRBJ1-2, with D possibly being TRBD1 (6 bases). V shed 4 bases and J shed 6 bases, with 16 bases lying between them. Germline lookup yields CDR1 SGHNT and CDR2 YYREEE (reference sequence). The CDR3 is 14 amino acids. The CDR3: CASSPKQGDNGYTF. The CDR3 DNA reads TGTGCCAGCAGCCCCAAACAGGGCGATAATGGCTACACCTTC.

CDR3 in DNA: TGTGCCAGCAAGCGAAGCACTGAAGCTTTCTTT. It yields the protein CASKRSTEAFF. J is TRBJ1-1 and V is TRBV28, with D unclear. The germline CDR1 and CDR2 sequences are MDHEN and SYDVKM. V was shortened by 7 bases and J by 4 bases, with 7 bases between the two germline ends. The CDR3 totals 11 residues.

This rearrangement joins TRBV5-1 to TRBJ2-7, with D tentatively TRBD2 (5 bases). The ends were cut back, 3 bases at V and 4 bases at J, with 14 bases in the middle. The CDR3 extends over 14 amino acids. Germline V CDR1 and CDR2: SGHRS, YFSETQ. The CDR3 region has the DNA TGCGCCAGCAGCTCCGGGATATTGGTGTACGAGCAGTACTTC. This translates into CASSSGILVYEQYF.

A few counts support this clone. The V gene is TRBV7-9, the J gene TRBJ1-6, with D uncertain. Trimming pared 5 bases from V and 0 bases from J, leaving 14 bases between. This CDR3 region has 17 residues. The germline V gene has CDR1 SEHNR and CDR2 FQNEAQ (reference sequence). The CDR3 here is CASSPPDVSSYNSPLHF. The CDR3 DNA is TGTGCCAGCAGCCCCCCGGATGTTAGCTCCTATAATTCACCCCTCCACTTT.